The 17 T cell receptor beta chains below all came from one sample that was sequenced in a study of blood T cell repertoires in COVID-19. The assay was immunoSEQ multiplex PCR, and TCRdb's table has in-frame clones only and misses some. The sample holds roughly 250,000 clones, roughly 88% seen once. The sequencing sample was made of PBMCs or T cells enriched from blood (not recorded which). Receptor source: a woman aged 45-60 years who had recovered from COVID-19.

The chain carries TRBV7-9 and TRBJ2-7; TRBD2 might be the D (7 bases). CDR1 and CDR2 (germline): SEHNR, FQNEAQ (reference sequence). V lost 7 bases, J lost 3 bases, and 22 bases lay in between. The CDR3 is made up of 16 amino acids. CDR3 in DNA: TGTGCCAGCACCTCGTCCGGGGGGCTAGGGCGCTACGAGCAGTACTTC. Protein sequence: CASTSSGGLGRYEQYF.

The chain recombines TRBV30 with TRBJ2-1; D remains ambiguous. The V gene lost 4 bases and the J gene lost 7 bases, with 17 bases spanning the gap. The length of the CDR3 is 14 residues. Germline CDR1 reads GTSNPN; CDR2 reads SVGIG (reference sequence). The CDR3 nucleotides read TGTGCCTGGACGGCGGTAGCCGCCGGGAATGAGCAGTTCTTC. Translation: CAWTAVAAGNEQFF.

V is TRBV25-1 and J is TRBJ2-7, with 9 bases aligning to TRBD2. This CDR3 is built from 16 residues. Per the germline V gene, CDR1 is MGHDK and CDR2 is SYGVNS. V was clipped by 6 bases and J by 5 bases; unmatched bases: 14. The CDR3 spells CASSPTSGTSWDEQYF. The CDR3 DNA follows: TGTGCCAGCAGCCCCACCTCCGGGACTAGCTGGGACGAGCAGTACTTC.

The rearrangement links TRBV29-1 to TRBJ1-5; possibly TRBD1 for D (6 bases). Trimming removed 3 bases at V and 0 bases at J, with 12 bases between. The CDR3 runs to 15 residues. Germline-derived CDR1 and CDR2 are SQVTM and ANQGSEA. CDR3 in amino acids: CSVDIQGHSNQPQHF. CDR3 bases: TGCAGCGTTGATATACAGGGTCATAGCAATCAGCCCCAGCATTTT.

This clone was observed a single time. V gene TRBV6-4 combines with J gene TRBJ1-6; no clear D gene. V was clipped by 8 bases and J by 4 bases, with 9 bases between them. Germline V gives CDR1 MRHNA, CDR2 SNTAGT. This CDR3 contains 13 residues. CDR3 DNA sequence: TGTGCCAGCGGACGGGAGTATAATTCACCCCTCCACTTT. Its translation is CASGREYNSPLHF.

This chain uses TRBV3-1 (or the pseudogene TRBV3-2) with TRBJ1-4; perhaps TRBD1 as D (5 bases). Trimming left V 4 bases short and J 8 bases short, with 14 bases between. Germline values: CDR1 LGHDT, CDR2 YNNKEL (reference sequence). The length of the CDR3 is 14 residues. CDR3 sequence (DNA): TGTGCCAGCAGCCGCACCAGCGGGGCGGAAAAACTGTTTTTT. Residues: CASSRTSGAEKLFF.

The gene calls are TRBV30 and TRBJ2-7; TRBD2 matches at 7 bases. The CDR3 loop spans 15 amino acids. Per the germline V gene, CDR1 is GTSNPN and CDR2 is SVGIG (reference sequence). J lost 1 base, V lost 3 bases, and 9 bases had no gene match. CDR3 loop: CAWSRSAGGSYEQYF. CDR3 DNA sequence: TGTGCCTGGAGCCGATCGGCCGGGGGGTCCTACGAGCAGTACTTC.

The V and J genes are TRBV4-3 and TRBJ1-2; 7 bases agree with TRBD1. Germline lookup yields CDR1 LGHNA and CDR2 YSLEER. This CDR3 is 15 amino acids long. With V trimmed by 5 bases and J by 2 bases, 8 bases remained unmatched. The CDR3 sequence: CASSTIDRDNYGYTF. CDR3 DNA sequence: TGCGCCAGCAGCACGATAGACAGGGACAACTATGGCTACACCTTC.

The chain links TRBV7-2 to TRBJ2-1, with D tentatively TRBD2 (6 bases). The V end lost 0 bases, the J end lost 0 bases, and 15 bases lay between the germline ends. Germline CDR1 reads SGHTA; CDR2 reads FQGNSA. This CDR3 comprises 18 residues. In DNA form, the CDR3 reads TGTGCCAGCAGCTTAGCGCTGGGGGGAGGCGGCTCCTACAATGAGCAGTTCTTC. It encodes CASSLALGGGGSYNEQFF.

For the CDR3, the DNA is TGTGCCAGCAGTCGCCGGGACAGGGCCACAGATACGCAGTATTTT. Its protein product is CASSRRDRATDTQYF. The chain carries TRBV6-6 and TRBJ2-3, with 9 bases lining up with TRBD1. V was clipped by 5 bases and J by 2 bases; unmatched bases: 5. The CDR3 sequence is 15 residues long. The germline V gene encodes CDR1 MNHNY and CDR2 SVGAGI (reference sequence).

The chain couples TRBV19 to TRBJ2-2, with a tentative D call TRBD1 (6 bases). The germline gives CDR1 LNHDA, CDR2 SQIVND (reference sequence). The CDR3 length is 17 residues. V lost 5 bases and J lost 6, with 22 bases in between. The CDR3 nucleotides are TGTGCCAGTAGTTCATACCGGGACACGGGGTCTTCCGGGGAGCTGTTTTTT. Translation: CASSSYRDTGSSGELFF.

The rearrangement links TRBV4-3 to TRBJ1-3; 8 bases match TRBD1. The CDR3 has 17 amino acids. Germline-derived CDR1 and CDR2 are LGHNA and YSLEER. V trimming: 2 bases; J trimming: 3 bases; junction bases outside the gene matches: 9. In nucleotides, the CDR3 is TGCGCCAGCAGCCAACGTACACAGGGGGTTTTTGGAAACACCATATATTTT. Its protein product is CASSQRTQGVFGNTIYF.

This chain joins TRBV5-5 and TRBJ2-7, with 10 bases that match TRBD1. Trimming took 4 bases from V and 5 from J; bases not matched to a gene: 12. This CDR3 has 16 residues. Germline V lookup: CDR1 SGHKS, CDR2 YYEKEE (reference sequence). The CDR3 DNA follows: TGTGCCAGCAGCCTAAGGACAGGGGGTGCGTATCACGAGCAGTACTTC. It is translated as CASSLRTGGAYHEQYF.

V gene TRBV3-1 (or the pseudogene TRBV3-2) combines with J gene TRBJ2-6, with 7 bases identical to TRBD1. The germline V gene encodes CDR1 LGHDT and CDR2 YNNKEL (reference sequence). With 4 bases clipped from V and 0 bases from J, the junction kept 6 bases outside the gene matches. This CDR3 has 17 amino acids. CDR3 sequence: CASSLWTGSSGANVLTF. CDR3 sequence (DNA): TGTGCCAGCAGCCTCTGGACAGGCAGCTCTGGGGCCAACGTCCTGACTTTC.

The CDR3 protein is CASSLDGQGNTEAFF. As DNA, the CDR3 is TGCGCCAGCAGCTTGGATGGACAGGGGAACACTGAAGCTTTCTTT. The chain employs TRBV5-1 and TRBJ1-1; 8 bases line up with TRBD1. V lost 0 bases to trimming and J lost 1 base; unmatched junction nucleotides: 2. Germline lookup yields CDR1 SGHRS and CDR2 YFSETQ. The CDR3 runs to 15 residues.

The rearrangement uses TRBV20-1 and TRBJ2-1; 7 positions agree with TRBD2. Germline V lookup: CDR1 DFQATT, CDR2 SNEGSKA (reference sequence). This CDR3 is 15 amino acids long. Trimming removed 3 bases from V and 0 bases from J; junction bases left unmatched: 5. The CDR3 sequence is CSASRAGVSYNEQFF. Here the CDR3 DNA reads TGCAGTGCTAGTCGGGCGGGAGTCTCCTACAATGAGCAGTTCTTC.

The CDR3: CATSGWSNYGYTF. Here the CDR3 DNA reads TGTGCCACCAGCGGGTGGAGTAACTATGGCTACACCTTC. The chain couples TRBV15 to TRBJ1-2; D not certain. Germline V gene data show CDR1 as LNHNV and CDR2 as YYDKDF (reference sequence). The V end was cut by 5 bases, the J end by 1 base, with 8 bases between. The CDR3 spans 13 residues.